Presented here are 24 T cell receptor beta chains from one specimen sequenced in a study of graft-versus-host responses after intestinal transplantation. Sequenced by immunoSEQ multiplex PCR; TCRdb stores in-frame clones only, minus some. This sample has tens of thousands of clones, with roughly nine tenths found just once. No cognate antigen is known for these TCRs. The sequencing used unstimulated CD8+ T cells sorted from spleen or lymph node cells, collected before intestinal transplant. The source of these receptors is a human donor who received an intestinal transplant.

This clone was observed a few times. This chain joins TRBV13 and TRBJ2-7; 7 nucleotides agree with TRBD2. CDR1 is PRHDT, CDR2 FYEKMQ, per germline (reference sequence). The CDR3 runs 11 residues. With V trimmed by 4 bases and J by 7 bases, 1 base remained unmatched. The CDR3 protein is CASSYSGEQYF. As DNA, the CDR3 is TGTGCCAGCAGCTATAGCGGGGAGCAGTACTTC.

The V call is TRBV27, the J call TRBJ2-1, with 7 bases fitting TRBD1. This CDR3 region has 14 residues. V trimming: 6 bases; J trimming: 5 bases; junction bases outside the gene matches: 7. Germline V gene lookup returns CDR1 MNHEY and CDR2 SMNVEV (reference sequence). The DNA for the CDR3 is TGTGCCAGCAGCAGTAGGGGGCCTCACAATGAGCAGTTCTTC. It is translated as CASSSRGPHNEQFF.

V is TRBV11-1 and J is TRBJ2-7, with no clear D. V was clipped by 1 base and J by 7 bases, with 8 bases between them. Germline CDR1 and CDR2: SGHAT and FQDESV (reference sequence). This CDR3 region has 12 residues. The CDR3, as DNA: TGTGCCAGCAGCTTAGGGGCAGGAGAGCAGTACTTC. Translating gives CASSLGAGEQYF.

In its sample, this clone was seen a few times. The gene calls are TRBV7-9 and TRBJ1-1; D gene ambiguous. Trimming removed 6 bases at V and 3 bases at J, with 8 bases between. The germline CDR1 and CDR2 sequences are SEHNR and FQNEAQ (reference sequence). The CDR3 is made up of 12 amino acids. CDR3 in DNA: TGTGCCAGCAGGGACGGGGACACTGAAGCTTTCTTT. Protein sequence: CASRDGDTEAFF.

The chain employs TRBV10-3 and TRBJ1-2; 9 bases match TRBD1. The germline V gene encodes CDR1 ENHRY and CDR2 SYGVKD. Trimming cost V 6 bases and J 6 bases; bases outside gene matches: 5. The CDR3 covers 13 residues. CDR3: CAIRGTGIHGYTF. In DNA form, the CDR3 reads TGTGCCATCAGGGGGACAGGGATCCATGGCTACACCTTC.

V usage is TRBV4-1 and J usage is TRBJ1-2, with 7 bases that match TRBD1. V was pared by 6 bases and J by 8 bases, with 6 bases of the junction left unmatched. The germline gives CDR1 MGHRA, CDR2 YSYEKL. The CDR3 is 12 amino acids. The CDR3 DNA sequence: TGCGCCAGCAGGGACCGGGGACAGGGCTACACCTTC. It encodes CASRDRGQGYTF.

This clone was found once. The rearrangement uses TRBV5-6 and TRBJ2-3; 12 bases are a match to TRBD1. V was pared by 3 bases and J by 4 bases, with 6 bases of the junction left unmatched. From germline, CDR1 is SGHDT and CDR2 YYEEEE. The CDR3 has 16 residues. The CDR3 DNA sequence: TGTGCCAGCAGCTGGGGGACAGGGGGCGCCCCAGATACGCAGTATTTT. Translation: CASSWGTGGAPDTQYF.

The V gene is TRBV4-2, the J gene TRBJ2-7; TRBD2 aligns across 10 bases. V shed 3 bases and J 3 bases; nucleotides not matched to a gene: 8. The CDR3 is 16 residues long. Germline CDR1 reads LGHNA; CDR2 reads YNFKEQ. In nucleotides, the CDR3 is TGTGCCAGCAGCCAGGGGGGAGCGGGAGGGGACTACGAGCAGTACTTC. Its protein is CASSQGGAGGDYEQYF.

The chain employs TRBV4-1 and TRBJ2-3, with D maybe TRBD2 (5 bases). The CDR3 consists of 14 residues. V was cut by 2 bases and J by 5 bases, with 11 bases left in between. Per germline, CDR1 MGHRA and CDR2 YSYEKL. CDR3 amino acids: CASSQRTFRDTQYF. The CDR3 nucleotides read TGCGCCAGCAGCCAAAGGACTTTTAGAGATACGCAGTATTTT.

This chain uses TRBV6-5 with TRBJ1-1; no clear D. Between the trimmed V and J ends, which lost 0 bases and 2 bases, there was a span of 10 bases. This CDR3 has 15 residues. The germline gives CDR1 MNHEY, CDR2 SVGAGI. The CDR3: CASSYSIPENTEAFF. DNA for the CDR3: TGTGCCAGCAGTTACTCGATACCAGAAAACACTGAAGCTTTCTTT.

The chain combines TRBV6-1 with TRBJ1-5; 8 nucleotides agree with TRBD1. Trimming at V came to 1 base and at J to 0 bases, leaving 5 bases not matched to a gene. Germline lookup yields CDR1 MNHNS and CDR2 SASEGT. This CDR3 is built from 17 residues. The DNA for the CDR3 is TGTGCCAGCAGTGAAGAGGACAGGGAAGATAGCAATCAGCCCCAGCATTTT. Protein: CASSEEDREDSNQPQHF.

The V gene is TRBV9, the J gene TRBJ2-7, with TRBD2 identical over 8 bases. Trimming took 2 bases from V and 5 from J; bases not matched to a gene: 9. CDR3 length equals 15 residues. Germline V gene lookup returns CDR1 SGDLS and CDR2 YYNGEE. The CDR3 coding sequence is TGTGCCAGCAGCGTGCGGGGGGAGGATCCGCACGAGCAGTACTTC. Its protein product is CASSVRGEDPHEQYF.

The genes are TRBV27 and TRBJ2-1; D perhaps matches TRBD2 (5 bases). Germline V lookup: CDR1 MNHEY, CDR2 SMNVEV (reference sequence). V lost 3 bases and J 0 bases, leaving 12 bases between the germline ends. This CDR3 is built from 16 residues. The CDR3 DNA sequence: TGTGCCAGCAGTTTGAGTGGACTGAGCTCCTACAATGAGCAGTTCTTC. Translation gives CASSLSGLSSYNEQFF.

The V call is TRBV11-3, the J call TRBJ2-1; weak D call: TRBD1 (6 bases). The germline gives CDR1 SGHNT, CDR2 YENEEA. V was shortened by 0 bases and J by 2 bases, with 8 bases between the two germline ends. The CDR3 sequence is 15 residues long. CDR3 coding DNA: TGTGCCAGCAGCTTAGACAGGGGACCCTACAATGAGCAGTTCTTC. It encodes CASSLDRGPYNEQFF.

The chain carries TRBV11-3 and TRBJ1-5, with TRBD1 matching over 7 bases. The CDR3 totals 17 residues. CDR1 SGHNT and CDR2 YENEEA come from the germline V gene. J gave up 0 bases and V 0 bases, and 5 bases lay outside the gene matches. CDR3 sequence: CASSLETDRNSNQPQHF. CDR3 nucleotides: TGTGCCAGCAGCTTAGAGACGGACAGGAATAGCAATCAGCCCCAGCATTTT.

The V and J genes are TRBV7-9 and TRBJ2-1; 8 bases align to TRBD2. Losses at the gene ends were 6 bases for V and 2 bases for J; bases not matched to a gene: 6. This CDR3 region has 15 residues. Per germline, CDR1 SEHNR and CDR2 FQNEAQ (reference sequence). The CDR3 region is CASSDLGGAYNEQFF. The CDR3, as DNA: TGTGCCAGCAGTGACCTCGGGGGGGCCTACAATGAGCAGTTCTTC.

This chain links TRBV7-9 with TRBJ2-1; the match to TRBD2 covers 7 bases. CDR3 length: 16 amino acids. Trimming cost V 0 bases and J 8 bases; bases outside gene matches: 10. CDR1 and CDR2 (germline): SEHNR, FQNEAQ (reference sequence). CDR3 protein: CASSLATSSTSHEQFF. The CDR3 DNA follows: TGTGCCAGCAGCTTAGCGACTAGCAGTACCTCTCATGAGCAGTTCTTC. The full variable domain, with the rest looked up from reference TRBV7-9 and TRBJ2-1, is DTGVSQNPRHKITKRGQNVTFRCDPISEHNRLYWYRQTLGQGPEFLTYFQNEAQLEKSRLLSDRFSAERPKGSFSTLEIQRTEQGDSAMYLCASSLATSSTSHEQFFGPGTRLTVL.

The chain links TRBV28 to TRBJ2-5; D perhaps matches TRBD2 (6 bases). The CDR3 spans 17 residues. The germline V gene has CDR1 MDHEN and CDR2 SYDVKM. Trimming took off 1 base at V and 5 bases at J, with 20 bases between the two ends. CDR3 sequence (DNA): TGTGCCAGCAGTTTATACTTTGTAGGACTTGGGGGGGAGACCCAGTACTTC. Amino acid sequence: CASSLYFVGLGGETQYF. Full variable domain (outside the CDR3, taken from reference TRBV28 and TRBJ2-5): DVKVTQSSRYLVKRTGEKVFLECVQDMDHENMFWYRQDPGLGLRLIYFSYDVKMKEKGDIPEGYSVSREKKERFSLILESASTNQTSMYLCASSLYFVGLGGETQYFGPGTRLLVL.

The chain carries TRBV7-9 and TRBJ2-2; 11 bases align to TRBD1. Germline V gene data show CDR1 as SEHNR and CDR2 as FQNEAQ (reference sequence). This CDR3 comprises 15 residues. The V segment lost 3 bases and the J segment 9 bases; nucleotides outside the gene matches: 6. CDR3 bases: TGTGCCAGCAGCTTGGACAGGGGGCGAAGCCGGGAGCTGTTTTTT. This translates into CASSLDRGRSRELFF.

This clone has a single count. The rearrangement joins TRBV28 to TRBJ1-5; 7 positions agree with TRBD1. CDR1 is MDHEN and CDR2 is SYDVKM in the germline V gene. The ends lost 3 bases at V and 7 bases at J; junction bases unmatched: 12. The CDR3 sequence is 16 residues long. In DNA form, the CDR3 reads TGTGCCAGCAGTTTCAACAGGGGATTTACAGAACAGCCCCAGCATTTT. This gives the protein CASSFNRGFTEQPQHF.

J is TRBJ2-3 and V is TRBV27, with D unclear. The CDR3 totals 14 residues. Per germline, CDR1 MNHEY and CDR2 SMNVEV (reference sequence). Trimming left V 5 bases short and J 1 base short, with 10 bases between. The CDR3 DNA reads TGTGCCAGCAGTACCCTAGAGGGCACAGATACGCAGTATTTT. Translated: CASSTLEGTDTQYF.

J is TRBJ1-5 and V is TRBV19; 7 positions agree with TRBD1. Trimming at V came to 2 bases and at J to 5 bases, leaving 12 bases not matched to a gene. The CDR3 consists of 17 residues. The V gene's germline CDR1 is LNHDA and CDR2 SQIVND (reference sequence). DNA for the CDR3: TGTGCCAGTAGTATATCGGCGCGACAGGGCGTTTATCAGCCCCAGCATTTT. Translated, it gives CASSISARQGVYQPQHF.

CDR3 DNA sequence: TGTGCCAGCAGCGTAGCTACAGGGAGCTCCTACGAGCAGTACTTC. This translates into CASSVATGSSYEQYF. The chain employs TRBV9 and TRBJ2-7; D possibly corresponds to TRBD1 (6 bases). The germline V and J ends were trimmed by 0 bases and 0 bases, with 10 bases remaining between them. The germline gives CDR1 SGDLS, CDR2 YYNGEE. This CDR3 is built from 15 residues.

V gene TRBV4-2 combines with J gene TRBJ2-7, with 9 bases that match TRBD1. Germline values: CDR1 LGHNA, CDR2 YNFKEQ. V dropped 1 base and J dropped 2; count of bases not matched to a gene: 3. The CDR3 is made up of 15 amino acids. The CDR3 bases are TGTGCCAGCAGCCAAGGGGACAGGGAAGCCTACGAGCAGTACTTC. Amino acids: CASSQGDREAYEQYF.